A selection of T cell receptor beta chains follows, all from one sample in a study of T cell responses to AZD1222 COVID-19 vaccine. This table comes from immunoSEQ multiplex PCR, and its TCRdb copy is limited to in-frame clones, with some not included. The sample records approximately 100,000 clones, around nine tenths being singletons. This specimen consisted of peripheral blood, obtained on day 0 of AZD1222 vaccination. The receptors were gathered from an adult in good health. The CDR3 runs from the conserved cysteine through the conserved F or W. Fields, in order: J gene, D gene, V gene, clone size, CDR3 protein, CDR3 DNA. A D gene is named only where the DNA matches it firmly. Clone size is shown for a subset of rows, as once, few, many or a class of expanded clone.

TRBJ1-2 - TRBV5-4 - CASSLRRDYGYTF TGTGCCAGCAGCTTGAGGAGGGACTATGGCTACACCTTC
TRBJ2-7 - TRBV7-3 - CASSLYGPYEQYF TGTGCCAGCAGCTTATACGGACCTTACGAGCAGTACTTC
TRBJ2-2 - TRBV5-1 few CASSQGTTPGELFF TGCGCCAGCAGCCAAGGGACCACCCCTGGGGAGCTGTTTTTT
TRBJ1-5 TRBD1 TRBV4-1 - CASSRGGSRDQPQHF TGCGCCAGCAGCCGAGGGGGCAGTCGGGATCAGCCCCAGCATTTT
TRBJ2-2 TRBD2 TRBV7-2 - CASSGLGSGGVTGELFF TGTGCCAGCAGCGGCCTGGGGAGCGGGGGAGTCACCGGGGAGCTGTTTTTT
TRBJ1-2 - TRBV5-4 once CASSRGHELNYGYTF TGTGCCAGCAGCCGCGGACACGAACTTAACTATGGCTACACCTTC
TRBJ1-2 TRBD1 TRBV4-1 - CASSRDRETDGYTF TGCGCCAGCAGCCGAGACAGGGAGACTGATGGCTACACCTTC
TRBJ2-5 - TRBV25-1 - CASSAPGTPQETQYF TGTGCCAGCAGTGCTCCGGGGACTCCTCAAGAGACCCAGTACTTC
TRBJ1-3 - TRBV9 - CASSVTSGNTIYF TGTGCCAGCAGCGTTACCTCTGGAAACACCATATATTTT
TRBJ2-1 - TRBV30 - CAWARGGPYNEQFF TGTGCCTGGGCCAGAGGGGGGCCCTACAATGAGCAGTTCTTC
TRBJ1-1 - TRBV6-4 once CASSASMNTEAFF TGTGCCAGCAGTGCCTCCATGAACACTGAAGCTTTCTTT
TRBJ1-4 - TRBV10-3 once CAISEFLGTVANEKLFF TGTGCCATCAGTGAGTTTCTAGGGACGGTAGCTAATGAAAAACTGTTTTTT
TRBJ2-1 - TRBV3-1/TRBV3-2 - CASSPGPAYNEQFF TGTGCCAGCAGTCCGGGGCCGGCATACAATGAGCAGTTCTTC
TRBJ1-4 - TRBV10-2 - CASSGGPLATNEKLFF TGCGCCAGCAGTGGGGGACCCCTGGCAACTAATGAAAAACTGTTTTTT
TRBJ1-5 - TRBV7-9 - CASSLEGQKSNQPQHF TGTGCCAGCAGCTTAGAAGGACAGAAAAGCAATCAGCCCCAGCATTTT
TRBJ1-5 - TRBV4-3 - CASSQGVANQPQHF TGCGCCAGCAGCCAAGGGGTCGCAAATCAGCCCCAGCATTTT
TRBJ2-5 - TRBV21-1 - CASRNSEGGGAQETQYF TGTGCCAGCAGGAACTCCGAAGGGGGAGGGGCTCAGGAGACCCAGTACTTC
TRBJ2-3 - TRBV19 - CASSTSTDTQYF TGTGCCAGTAGTACTTCGACAGATACGCAGTATTTT
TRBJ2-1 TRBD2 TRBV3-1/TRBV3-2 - CASSQVSGGAEQFF TGTGCCAGCAGCCAAGTTAGCGGGGGGGCAGAGCAGTTCTTC
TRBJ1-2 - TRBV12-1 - CASSSDRGCYGYTF TGTGCCAGCAGCTCTGACAGGGGATGCTATGGCTACACCTTC
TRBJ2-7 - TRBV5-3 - CARSPGIYEQYF TGTGCCAGAAGCCCCGGGATCTACGAGCAGTACTTC
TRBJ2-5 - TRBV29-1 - CSVEETAQETQYF TGCAGCGTTGAAGAGACAGCCCAAGAGACCCAGTACTTC
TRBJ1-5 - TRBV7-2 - CASSLGGAINQPQHF TGTGCCAGCAGCTTAGGTGGAGCTATCAATCAGCCCCAGCATTTT
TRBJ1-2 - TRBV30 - CAWSVRLREAAYGYTF TGTGCCTGGAGTGTACGACTAAGGGAGGCGGCCTATGGCTACACCTTC
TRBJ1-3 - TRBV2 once CASGQLSGNTIYF TGTGCCAGCGGACAGCTCTCTGGAAACACCATATATTTT
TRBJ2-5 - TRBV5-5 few CASSFRVQGDNQYF TGTGCCAGCAGCTTTCGGGTTCAGGGAGACAACCAGTACTTC
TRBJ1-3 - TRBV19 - CASSPQPYSGNTIYF TGTGCCAGTAGTCCTCAGCCCTACTCTGGAAACACCATATATTTT
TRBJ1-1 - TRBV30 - CAARRGNTEAFF TGTGCCGCGAGAAGGGGGAACACTGAAGCTTTCTTT
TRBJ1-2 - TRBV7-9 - CASSSPNRVVEGYTF TGTGCCAGCAGCTCCCCTAACAGGGTCGTGGAGGGCTACACCTTC
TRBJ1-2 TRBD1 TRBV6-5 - CASRQGRFGGYTF TGTGCCAGCAGACAGGGGCGATTCGGTGGCTACACCTTC
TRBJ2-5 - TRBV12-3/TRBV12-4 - CASSPKETQYF TGTGCCAGCAGTCCAAAAGAGACCCAGTACTTC
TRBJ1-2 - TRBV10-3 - CAISESDKANYGYTF TGTGCCATCAGTGAGTCCGACAAGGCGAACTATGGCTACACCTTC
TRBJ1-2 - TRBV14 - CASSHLANYGYTF TGTGCCAGCAGCCACCTAGCTAACTATGGCTACACCTTC
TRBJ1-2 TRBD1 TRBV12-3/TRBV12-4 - CASSYRTGYGYTF TGTGCCAGCAGTTACAGGACAGGGTATGGCTACACCTTC
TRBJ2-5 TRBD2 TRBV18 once CASSPQSGGYETQYF TGTGCCAGCTCCCCACAGAGCGGGGGGTATGAGACCCAGTACTTC
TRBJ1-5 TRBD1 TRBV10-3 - CAISEGQASNQPQHF TGTGCCATCAGTGAAGGACAGGCTAGCAATCAGCCCCAGCATTTT
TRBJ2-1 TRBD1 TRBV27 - CASRLTGTGGNEQFF TGTGCCAGCAGATTGACCGGGACAGGGGGCAATGAGCAGTTCTTC
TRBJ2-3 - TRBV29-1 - CSVERGRPDTQYF TGCAGCGTTGAACGCGGTCGGCCAGATACGCAGTATTTT
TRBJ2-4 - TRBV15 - CATIISGIQYF TGTGCCACCATTATTAGCGGCATTCAGTACTTC
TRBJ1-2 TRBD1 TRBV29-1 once CSAETGTDYGYTF TGCAGCGCAGAGACAGGGACAGACTATGGCTACACCTTC
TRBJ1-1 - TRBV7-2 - CASSLVNRAPDEAFF TGTGCCAGCAGCTTAGTTAACCGGGCCCCAGATGAAGCTTTCTTT
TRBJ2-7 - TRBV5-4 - CASSLGVRDNSYEQYF TGTGCCAGCAGCTTGGGTGTGCGGGACAACTCCTACGAGCAGTACTTC
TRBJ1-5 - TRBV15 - CATSRGRAASQPQHF TGTGCCACCAGCAGGGGAAGGGCGGCAAGCCAGCCCCAGCATTTT
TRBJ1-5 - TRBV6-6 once CASLGGTSNQPQHF TGTGCCAGCTTGGGGGGGACAAGCAATCAGCCCCAGCATTTT
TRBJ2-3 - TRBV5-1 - CASSALGGTDTQYF TGCGCCAGCAGCGCCCTGGGGGGCACAGATACGCAGTATTTT
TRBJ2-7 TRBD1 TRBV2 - CASSANRGRTYEQYF TGTGCCAGCAGCGCTAACAGGGGGCGTACCTACGAGCAGTACTTC
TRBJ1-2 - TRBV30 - CACRGSRTYTF TGTGCCTGCAGGGGCAGCCGGACCTACACCTTC
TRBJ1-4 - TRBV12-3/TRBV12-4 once CASSLQAHEKLFF TGTGCCAGCAGTTTACAGGCCCATGAAAAACTGTTTTTT
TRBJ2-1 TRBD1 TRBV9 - CASSGQGRKGEQFF TGTGCCAGCAGCGGACAGGGTCGCAAGGGTGAGCAGTTCTTC
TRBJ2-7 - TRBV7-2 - CASTLAYEQYF TGTGCCAGCACCCTAGCCTACGAGCAGTACTTC
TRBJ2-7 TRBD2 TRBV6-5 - CASRTISGGYYEQYF TGTGCCAGCAGAACCATTAGCGGGGGGTACTACGAGCAGTACTTC
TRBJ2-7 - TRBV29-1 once CSVEGGGGDEQYF TGCAGCGTTGAAGGGGGGGGCGGGGACGAGCAGTACTTC